The 28 T cell receptor beta chains presented below share a single source sample, sequenced in a study of T-cell reconstitution after alpha-beta-depleted transplantation in children. Unique molecular identifiers featured in how the TCRbeta library was prepared. TCRdb called the PCR reads again in MiXCR, with one record for every CDR3 protein. Of a few hundred thousand distinct CDR3 sequences in the sample, 25% to 30% were seen once. Sequenced here: PBMCs, sampled before TCRalphabeta/CD19-depleted stem cell transplant. These receptors originate from a boy in the first two years of life with Wiskott-Aldrich syndrome, due to receive a stem cell transplant.

This chain connects TRBV20-1 to TRBJ2-5; 9 nucleotides match TRBD1. J gave up 3 bases and V 0 bases, and 2 bases lay outside the gene matches. The germline V gene has CDR1 DFQATT and CDR2 SNEGSKA (reference sequence). The length of the CDR3 is 14 residues. In nucleotides, the CDR3 is TGCAGTGCTAGAGAGGGGACAGGGAAAGAGACCCAGTACTTC. Encoded protein: CSAREGTGKETQYF.

This clonotype was detected a few times. V and J are TRBV7-9 and TRBJ2-3; possibly TRBD1 for D (6 bases). The germline V gene encodes CDR1 SEHNR and CDR2 FQNEAQ (reference sequence). Trimming took off 3 bases at V and 0 bases at J, with 10 bases between the two ends. This CDR3 has 15 residues. CDR3 loop: CASSFRGDSTDTQYF. The DNA for the CDR3 is TGTGCCAGCAGCTTCAGGGGTGATAGCACAGATACGCAGTATTTT.

The chain couples TRBV7-8 to TRBJ1-1; weak D call: TRBD1 (5 bases). This CDR3 spans 13 amino acids. With 1 base removed from V and 6 bases from J, the gap between germline ends came to 9 bases. Germline lookup yields CDR1 SGHVS and CDR2 FQNEAQ. The DNA for the CDR3 is TGTGCCAGCAGCTTAGATGCGGGGGCTGAAGCTTTCTTT. It translates to CASSLDAGAEAFF.

This clonotype has more than one count but fewer than ten. J is TRBJ2-1 and V is TRBV5-1; 9 positions match TRBD2. V trimming: 2 bases; J trimming: 4 bases; junction bases outside the gene matches: 4. CDR1 is SGHRS, CDR2 YFSETQ, per germline. The CDR3 has 15 residues. For the CDR3, the DNA is TGCGCCAGCAGCTTAATAGCGGGAGCATACAATGAGCAGTTCTTC. Translating gives CASSLIAGAYNEQFF. The whole variable domain, filled in from reference TRBV5-1 and TRBJ2-1, reads KAGVTQTPRYLIKTRGQQVTLSCSPISGHRSVSWYQQTPGQGLQFLFEYFSETQRNKGNFPGRFSGRQFSNSRSEMNVSTLELGDSALYLCASSLIAGAYNEQFFGPGTRLTVL.

There are a few counts of this clonotype. This chain links TRBV20-1 with TRBJ1-1, with D hard to call. V was trimmed by 4 bases and J by 1 base, leaving 10 bases between them. Germline CDR1 DFQATT, CDR2 SNEGSKA (reference sequence). This CDR3 comprises 13 residues. CDR3 amino acids: CSAIWEANTEAFF. Written as DNA, the CDR3 is TGCAGTGCTATTTGGGAGGCGAACACTGAAGCTTTCTTT.

A few counts support this clonotype. This chain connects TRBV15 to TRBJ2-1; 8 nucleotides align to TRBD1. Germline values: CDR1 LNHNV, CDR2 YYDKDF (reference sequence). Unmatched junction bases numbered 13, after V lost 7 bases and J lost 11 bases. This CDR3 is 14 amino acids long. As DNA, the CDR3 is TGTGCCACCACCGTAGACCGACAGGGGATGAAGCAGTTCTTC. It codes for CATTVDRQGMKQFF. Together with reference TRBV15 and TRBJ2-1, the CDR3 gives the full variable domain: DAMVIQNPRYQVTQFGKPVTLSCSQTLNHNVMYWYQQKSSQAPKLLFHYYDKDFNNEADTPDNFQSRRPNTSFCFLDIRSPGLGDTAMYLCATTVDRQGMKQFFGPGTRLTVL.

This clonotype was detected only a few times. V is TRBV20-1 and J is TRBJ2-3; D is undetermined. Trimming cost V 0 bases and J 0 bases, with 16 bases left between them. Germline values: CDR1 DFQATT, CDR2 SNEGSKA (reference sequence). CDR3 length: 17 amino acids. The CDR3 loop reads CSARDPYSGDSTDTQYF. The CDR3, as DNA: TGCAGTGCTAGAGATCCCTACTCAGGAGATAGCACAGATACGCAGTATTTT.

The rearrangement links TRBV5-1 to TRBJ2-6, with D possibly TRBD1 on 5 matching bases. The ends were cut back, 6 bases at V and 2 bases at J, with 6 bases in the middle. CDR3 length: 13 amino acids. Germline CDR1 and CDR2: SGHRS and YFSETQ. Here the CDR3 reads CASKGTGANVLTF. In DNA, the CDR3 is TGCGCCAGCAAGGGGACTGGGGCCAACGTCCTGACTTTC. The whole variable domain, filled in from reference TRBV5-1 and TRBJ2-6, reads KAGVTQTPRYLIKTRGQQVTLSCSPISGHRSVSWYQQTPGQGLQFLFEYFSETQRNKGNFPGRFSGRQFSNSRSEMNVSTLELGDSALYLCASKGTGANVLTFGAGSRLTVL.

The chain links TRBV5-6 to TRBJ2-7; tentatively, D is TRBD2 (6 bases). The length of the CDR3 is 14 residues. Germline V gene lookup returns CDR1 SGHDT and CDR2 YYEEEE. V was cut by 0 bases and J by 5 bases, with 12 bases left in between. CDR3 sequence: CASSLGRVMDEQYF. The CDR3 coding sequence is TGTGCCAGCAGCTTGGGGAGGGTAATGGACGAGCAGTACTTC.

The genes are TRBV20-1 and TRBJ2-1, with a possible D match to TRBD2 (6 bases). The V and J ends lost 3 bases and 2 bases respectively, with 11 bases between them. Germline CDR1 reads DFQATT; CDR2 reads SNEGSKA (reference sequence). CDR3 length equals 14 residues. In DNA, the CDR3 is TGCAGTGCTAGTTTGCTAGCGACCTACAATGAGCAGTTCTTC. This gives the protein CSASLLATYNEQFF.

This clonotype appeared a few times. This rearrangement joins TRBV5-1 to TRBJ2-3; 10 bases match TRBD2. Germline trimming cut 4 bases from V and 3 bases from J; bases unmatched to any gene: 8. Germline V lookup: CDR1 SGHRS, CDR2 YFSETQ. CDR3 length: 16 amino acids. CDR3: CASSPQPAGGTDTQYF. CDR3 nucleotide sequence: TGCGCCAGCAGCCCCCAACCAGCGGGGGGGACAGATACGCAGTATTTT.

This sequence joins TRBV5-1 and TRBJ1-3; the match to TRBD1 covers 9 bases. CDR1 is SGHRS, CDR2 YFSETQ, per germline. Trimming took 0 bases from V and 2 from J; bases not matched to a gene: 9. There are 18 residues in the CDR3. CDR3 bases: TGCGCCAGCAGCTTGGGCCATACCGGGACAGGGCCTGGAAACACCATATATTTT. It codes for CASSLGHTGTGPGNTIYF.

The V gene is TRBV30, the J gene TRBJ2-1; no reliable D call. The germline V gene encodes CDR1 GTSNPN and CDR2 SVGIG (reference sequence). Trimming took 3 bases from V and 10 from J, leaving 10 bases between them. This CDR3 has 11 residues. The CDR3 protein is CAWRAGFEQFF. The CDR3 nucleotides are TGTGCCTGGAGGGCAGGTTTCGAGCAGTTCTTC.

This clonotype was found many times. The J gene is TRBJ2-1, the V gene TRBV5-1, with 13 positions matching TRBD2. Germline trimming cut 0 bases from V and 4 bases from J; bases unmatched to any gene: 1. The V gene's germline CDR1 is SGHRS and CDR2 YFSETQ. The CDR3 totals 16 residues. The CDR3 nucleotides read TGCGCCAGCAGCTTGGGGACTAGCGGGGGATACAATGAGCAGTTCTTC. This gives the protein CASSLGTSGGYNEQFF.

This rearrangement joins TRBV19 to TRBJ2-2, with D maybe TRBD1 (7 bases). V was cut by 2 bases and J by 5 bases, with 12 bases left in between. The CDR3 loop spans 15 amino acids. Germline V gene data show CDR1 as LNHDA and CDR2 as SQIVND (reference sequence). The CDR3 is CASSIQGGLTGELFF. CDR3 bases: TGTGCCAGTAGTATACAGGGGGGACTTACCGGGGAGCTGTTTTTT. The full variable domain, its missing parts supplied by reference TRBV19 and TRBJ2-2, is DGGITQSPKYLFRKEGQNVTLSCEQNLNHDAMYWYRQDPGQGLRLIYYSQIVNDFQKGDIAEGYSVSREKKESFPLTVTSAQKNPTAFYLCASSIQGGLTGELFFGEGSRLTVL.

The genes are TRBV3-1 and TRBJ2-1, with no clear D. This CDR3 is 15 amino acids long. CDR1 and CDR2 (germline): LGHDT, YNNKEL (reference sequence). V dropped 0 bases and J dropped 3 bases, with 9 bases sitting between them. CDR3: CASSQDQIYYNEQFF. The DNA for the CDR3 is TGTGCCAGCAGCCAAGATCAGATCTACTACAATGAGCAGTTCTTC.

This clonotype was picked up a small number of times. The gene calls are TRBV20-1 and TRBJ1-6; no reliable D call. The germline V gene has CDR1 DFQATT and CDR2 SNEGSKA (reference sequence). This CDR3 has 13 amino acids. The V end was cut by 5 bases, the J end by 14 bases, with 19 bases between. In nucleotides, the CDR3 is TGCAGTGCTTTCCATCGTTCGGGTTGGGCCCTCCACTTT. It yields the protein CSAFHRSGWALHF.

The chain is built from TRBV7-9 and TRBJ1-5, with D tentatively TRBD1 (5 bases). CDR1 SEHNR and CDR2 FQNEAQ come from the germline V gene (reference sequence). The ends were cut back, 1 base at V and 9 bases at J, with 13 bases in the middle. The CDR3 is 14 residues long. CDR3 loop: CASSLGTGAWPQHF. The CDR3 DNA is TGTGCCAGCAGCTTAGGGACTGGGGCATGGCCCCAGCATTTT.

The chain links TRBV4-1 to TRBJ2-3, with 10 bases identical to TRBD2. Per the germline V gene, CDR1 is MGHRA and CDR2 is YSYEKL. V dropped 1 base and J dropped 4; count of bases not matched to a gene: 5. This CDR3 contains 16 residues. This CDR3 reads CASSQASGSRSDTQYF. The CDR3 DNA follows: TGCGCCAGCAGCCAAGCTAGCGGGAGTAGGTCAGATACGCAGTATTTT.

This clonotype turned up a few times. The chain combines TRBV25-1 with TRBJ2-7, with D perhaps TRBD1 (5 bases). V lost 4 bases, J lost 2 bases, and 12 bases lay in between. CDR1 is MGHDK, CDR2 SYGVNS, per germline. The CDR3 runs 14 residues. The CDR3 loop is CASSGGTETYEQYF. The CDR3 bases are TGTGCCAGCAGTGGGGGCACAGAGACCTACGAGCAGTACTTC.

This chain connects TRBV5-1 to TRBJ2-1, with a weak D call TRBD1 (5 bases). V dropped 0 bases and J dropped 4 bases, with 14 bases sitting between them. In germline, CDR1 is SGHRS, CDR2 YFSETQ. The length of the CDR3 is 16 residues. In DNA, the CDR3 is TGCGCCAGCAGCTTGGAGGGGAACACCTATTACAATGAGCAGTTCTTC. It codes for CASSLEGNTYYNEQFF.

This clonotype was seen a few times. The chain combines TRBV5-1 with TRBJ2-1, with D possibly being TRBD1 (6 bases). The CDR3 runs 14 residues. V dropped 5 bases and J dropped 6 bases, with 15 bases sitting between them. Germline V gene lookup returns CDR1 SGHRS and CDR2 YFSETQ. The DNA of the CDR3 is TGCGCCAGCAGAGGGACACCTCAAACCAATGAGCAGTTCTTC. It yields the protein CASRGTPQTNEQFF.

The chain uses TRBV5-5 and TRBJ2-1; no reliable D call. V lost 3 bases and J lost 7, with 14 bases in between. The V gene's germline CDR1 is SGHKS and CDR2 YYEKEE (reference sequence). The CDR3 sequence is 14 residues long. The DNA for the CDR3 is TGTGCCAGCAGCTACCTAATCGGATTAAATGAGCAGTTCTTC. This encodes CASSYLIGLNEQFF.

The rearrangement joins TRBV7-9 to TRBJ2-1; 8 positions match TRBD2. V shed 5 bases and J 6 bases; nucleotides not matched to a gene: 6. CDR1 and CDR2 from the germline V gene are SEHNR and FQNEAQ (reference sequence). This CDR3 has 14 amino acids. CDR3 sequence: CASSREGLSNEQFF. CDR3 DNA sequence: TGTGCCAGCAGCCGGGAGGGACTATCCAATGAGCAGTTCTTC.

This clonotype was seen a few times. The genes are TRBV10-3 and TRBJ2-5; 7 bases align to TRBD2. From germline, CDR1 is ENHRY and CDR2 SYGVKD. The CDR3 totals 14 residues. The V segment lost 5 bases and the J segment 4 bases; nucleotides outside the gene matches: 7. CDR3 protein: CAISSGELRETQYF. Written as DNA, the CDR3 is TGTGCCATCAGTAGCGGGGAACTGCGAGAGACCCAGTACTTC.

This clonotype occurred a few times. The J gene is TRBJ2-3, the V gene TRBV4-2, with 13 bases lining up with TRBD2. CDR1 and CDR2 (germline): LGHNA, YNFKEQ. V was pared by 7 bases and J by 2 bases, with 6 bases of the junction left unmatched. CDR3 length equals 16 residues. The CDR3 bases are TGTGCCAGCACCTTGGGACTAGCGGGAATCACAGATACGCAGTATTTT. Translated: CASTLGLAGITDTQYF.

This clonotype was counted between two and nine times. The V and J genes are TRBV6-5 and TRBJ2-2, with D tentatively TRBD1 or TRBD2 (5 bases each). There are 16 residues in the CDR3. Germline V gene sequence: CDR1 MNHEY, CDR2 SVGAGI. V was pared by 4 bases and J by 3 bases, with 15 bases between. Here the CDR3 reads CASSWETVPHTGELFF. DNA for the CDR3: TGTGCCAGCAGTTGGGAGACAGTCCCCCACACCGGGGAGCTGTTTTTT.

The V call is TRBV5-1, the J call TRBJ2-7; possible D gene TRBD2, 6 bases. Trimming pared 4 bases from V and 1 base from J, leaving 15 bases between. Germline values: CDR1 SGHRS, CDR2 YFSETQ. The CDR3 has 15 residues. For the CDR3, the DNA is TGCGCCAGCAGCATAGCGGCAGGCCAGTCCTACGAGCAGTACTTC. It yields the protein CASSIAAGQSYEQYF.